This is a list of T cell receptor beta chains from one sample in a study of T cell responses to AZD1222 COVID-19 vaccine. The method was immunoSEQ multiplex PCR; TCRdb's version includes in-frame clones alone and lacks a portion of them. The sample contains 150,000 or so clones, more than 85% of which appear only once. This specimen was peripheral blood, taken on day 0 of AZD1222 vaccination. Receptors were obtained from an adult in good health. Both conserved end residues are part of each CDR3.

j_gene,v_gene,CDR3aa
TRBJ2-1,TRBV27,CASPFNEQFF
TRBJ2-2,TRBV10-3,CAISDVPGGVTGELFF
TRBJ1-6,TRBV14,CASSQEKGASPLHF
TRBJ2-1,TRBV19,CASKGAGLGPNNEQFF
TRBJ2-5,TRBV5-4,CASSQPRETQYF
TRBJ2-7,TRBV7-9,CASSPRQAYEQYF
TRBJ2-1,TRBV3-1/TRBV3-2,CASSPESVRNEQFF
TRBJ2-7,TRBV11-2,CASSPWGVSSGAYEQYF
TRBJ2-7,TRBV9,CASSGRGGTHEQYF
TRBJ2-3,TRBV5-1,CASSPSTGPKDTQYF
TRBJ1-5,TRBV6-1,CASSTSGTQPQHF
TRBJ1-2,TRBV18,CASSPWGQGNGYTF
TRBJ2-6,TRBV12-3/TRBV12-4,CASTVGANVLTF
TRBJ1-5,TRBV4-1,CASSQEITVFQPQHF
TRBJ2-7,TRBV29-1,CSVEETGGVSSYEQYF
TRBJ2-3,TRBV5-8,CASSSAGGGTDTQYF
TRBJ2-7,TRBV6-5,CASSQDVEQYF
TRBJ1-6,TRBV5-6,CASSHNRGKNSPLHF
TRBJ2-5,TRBV28,CASSFRGSETQYF
TRBJ2-5,TRBV19,CASSSPTGVETQYF
TRBJ2-3,TRBV30,CAWQVSDTQYF
TRBJ2-5,TRBV25-1,CASSERGSGLETQYF
TRBJ1-4,TRBV14,CASSHKGPMGAANEKLFF
TRBJ1-5,TRBV19,CASSGGQRGNQPQHF
TRBJ1-1,TRBV29-1,CSVAKGFNTEAFF
TRBJ1-3,TRBV30,CAWISLGQSSGNTIYF
TRBJ1-1,TRBV7-9,CASGRGGTEAFF
TRBJ1-2,TRBV3-1/TRBV3-2,CASSHRKVGGWVPSNYGYTF
TRBJ2-2,TRBV7-3,CASSLDMDSARTGELFF
TRBJ1-2,TRBV28,CASSMGQATYGYTF
TRBJ2-7,TRBV28,CASSIGAIEQYF
TRBJ2-5,TRBV5-8,CASSSGDRSAEETQYF
TRBJ2-3,TRBV7-3,CASSLGGSLADTQYF
TRBJ1-1,TRBV15,CATSDLGVNEAFF
TRBJ2-7,TRBV2,CASSETWTSGSREQYF